These 23 T cell receptor beta chains share one sample of origin, sequenced in a study of chemoradiotherapy in HPV16-positive cancers. The method was immunoSEQ multiplex PCR; TCRdb's version includes in-frame clones alone and lacks a portion of them. The sample holds about 3,000 clones, 75% to 85% seen once. The sequencing here drew on tumor tissue, taken from a patient who underwent chemoradiotherapy. All receptors derive from a human donor with HPV-associated anogenital cancer.

The chain links TRBV30 to TRBJ1-3; unclear D gene. V was cut by 3 bases and J by 2 bases, with 14 bases left in between. Looked up from germline, CDR1 is GTSNPN and CDR2 is SVGIG (reference sequence). CDR3 length: 15 amino acids. Written as DNA, the CDR3 is TGTGCCTGGAGCCATTCTGCGACGGCTGGAAACACCATATATTTT. This sequence encodes CAWSHSATAGNTIYF.

This clone was found a few times. The chain joins TRBV7-5 to TRBJ2-7. TRBV7-5 is given as a pseudogene. The CDR3 has 12 amino acids. The CDR3 coding sequence is TGTGTCAGAAGCTTAAGGCTCTACGAGCAGTACTTC. Protein sequence: CVRSLRLYEQYF.

This clone was counted only a few times. This chain uses TRBV9 with TRBJ1-1, with TRBD1 identical over 8 bases. The germline gives CDR1 SGDLS, CDR2 YYNGEE. CDR3 length equals 15 residues. Trimming removed 1 base from V and 2 bases from J; junction bases left unmatched: 4. CDR3 protein: CASSVFTGGNTEAFF. The DNA of the CDR3 is TGTGCCAGCAGCGTATTTACAGGGGGAAACACTGAAGCTTTCTTT.

The genes are TRBV6-1 and TRBJ1-5; D not resolved. The CDR3 loop spans 13 amino acids. The germline CDR1 and CDR2 sequences are MNHNS and SASEGT. The V gene lost 8 bases and the J gene lost 3 bases, with 11 bases spanning the gap. The CDR3 region has the DNA TGTGCCAGCTTGGAGGCCAACAATCAGCCCCAGCATTTT. Protein product: CASLEANNQPQHF.

This clone was picked up a small number of times. The rearrangement links TRBV10-1 to TRBJ1-1; TRBD1 might be the D (5 bases). Per the germline V gene, CDR1 is WNHNN and CDR2 is SYGVQD (reference sequence). The ends were cut back, 6 bases at V and 3 bases at J, with 14 bases in the middle. This CDR3 spans 14 amino acids. The CDR3 is CASRTREGDTEAFF. As DNA, the CDR3 is TGCGCCAGCAGGACCAGAGAAGGGGACACTGAAGCTTTCTTT.

This chain uses TRBV11-2 with TRBJ1-4; a possible D gene is TRBD1 (5 bases). This CDR3 is built from 14 residues. CDR1 and CDR2 from the germline V gene are SGHAT and FQNNGV. Trimming left V 3 bases short and J 8 bases short, with 13 bases between. CDR3 sequence (DNA): TGTGCCAGCAGCTTGGGCAGGGAGTACGAAAAACTGTTTTTT. Its protein product is CASSLGREYEKLFF.

The rearrangement uses TRBV4-2 and TRBJ2-3; 11 positions agree with TRBD2. Germline CDR1 LGHNA, CDR2 YNFKEQ. V lost 4 bases, J lost 5 bases, and 8 bases stayed unmatched. There are 16 residues in the CDR3. This chain's CDR3 is CASSPQTSGAGDTQYF. Here the CDR3 DNA reads TGTGCCAGCAGCCCCCAGACTAGCGGGGCGGGAGATACGCAGTATTTT.

This chain connects TRBV4-1 to TRBJ2-7; D gene uncertain. The V end lost 2 bases, the J end lost 2 bases, and 10 bases lay between the germline ends. The CDR3 length is 14 residues. Per the germline V gene, CDR1 is MGHRA and CDR2 is YSYEKL. The CDR3 region is CASSQQDAAYEQYF. The CDR3 DNA reads TGCGCCAGCAGCCAACAGGACGCGGCCTACGAGCAGTACTTC.

This chain uses TRBV6-6 with TRBJ2-3; D is ambiguous. V lost 2 bases, J lost 3 bases, and 12 bases lay in between. Germline V gene sequence: CDR1 MNHNY, CDR2 SVGAGI (reference sequence). The CDR3 covers 15 residues. The CDR3 region has the DNA TGTGCCAGCAGTTACCCCACACAAGGGACAGATACGCAGTATTTT. Translated, it gives CASSYPTQGTDTQYF.

The gene calls are TRBV7-6 and TRBJ2-1; 7 positions match TRBD2. From germline, CDR1 is SGHVS and CDR2 FNYEAQ. The CDR3 totals 13 residues. V gave up 5 bases and J gave up 7 bases; unmatched junction bases: 5. This chain's CDR3 is CASSRGGRNEQFF. The CDR3 DNA reads TGTGCCAGCAGCCGCGGGGGAAGGAATGAGCAGTTCTTC.

This clone came up once. This rearrangement joins TRBV6-5 to TRBJ2-3; perhaps TRBD2 as D (5 bases). Germline lookup yields CDR1 MNHEY and CDR2 SVGAGI. There are 13 residues in the CDR3. V lost 7 bases and J lost 3, with 11 bases in between. The CDR3 sequence is CASIRTGTDTQYF. The DNA of the CDR3 is TGTGCCAGCATTCGGACTGGAACAGATACGCAGTATTTT.

The chain joins TRBV19 to TRBJ2-3, with 7 bases aligning to TRBD1. V trimming: 3 bases; J trimming: 1 base; junction bases outside the gene matches: 1. The length of the CDR3 is 14 residues. Germline-derived CDR1 and CDR2 are LNHDA and SQIVND (reference sequence). The CDR3 sequence is CASSIGQGTDTQYF. The DNA of the CDR3 is TGTGCCAGTAGTATCGGACAGGGCACAGATACGCAGTATTTT.

This chain links TRBV28 with TRBJ1-4, with 7 bases aligning to TRBD1. This CDR3 is built from 13 residues. Germline lookup yields CDR1 MDHEN and CDR2 SYDVKM. Losses at the gene ends were 8 bases for V and 1 base for J; bases not matched to a gene: 1. As DNA, the CDR3 is TGTGCCAGCCAGGGGGGAACTAATGAAAAACTGTTTTTT. Its protein is CASQGGTNEKLFF.

The V gene is TRBV5-1, the J gene TRBJ2-5; TRBD2 agrees at 15 bases. CDR3 length equals 16 residues. The V gene's germline CDR1 is SGHRS and CDR2 YFSETQ. The V and J ends lost 4 bases and 2 bases, in that order; junction bases with no gene match: 3. CDR3 DNA: TGCGCCAGCAGCATAGGGACTAGCGGGGGGCAAGAGACCCAGTACTTC. It codes for CASSIGTSGGQETQYF.

The chain has TRBV7-6 and TRBJ2-7, with TRBD2 matching 13 bases. This CDR3 has 17 residues. CDR1 and CDR2 (germline): SGHVS, FNYEAQ. After removal of 5 bases from V and 3 bases from J, the junction contained 10 bases not matched to a gene. The CDR3 coding sequence is TGTGCCAGCAGCCTAGGGACCGGGACTAGCGGGATCTACGAGCAGTACTTC. Protein sequence: CASSLGTGTSGIYEQYF. The complete variable domain, with remaining parts taken from reference TRBV7-6 and TRBJ2-7, reads GAGVSQSPRYKVTKRGQDVALRCDPISGHVSLYWYRQALGQGPEFLTYFNYEAQQDKSGLPNDRFSAERPEGSISTLTIQRTEQRDSAMYRCASSLGTGTSGIYEQYFGPGTRLTVT.

The gene calls are TRBV15 and TRBJ1-3, with 8 bases aligning to TRBD1. This CDR3 contains 15 residues. Losses at the gene ends were 4 bases for V and 0 bases for J; bases not matched to a gene: 2. The germline V gene encodes CDR1 LNHNV and CDR2 YYDKDF (reference sequence). The CDR3 DNA follows: TGTGCCACCAGCACCGGACAGGGCTCTGGAAACACCATATATTTT. This sequence encodes CATSTGQGSGNTIYF.

This chain uses TRBV7-9 with TRBJ1-1; 8 bases align to TRBD1. V was clipped by 3 bases and J by 1 base; unmatched bases: 1. Germline V gene data show CDR1 as SEHNR and CDR2 as FQNEAQ (reference sequence). The CDR3 runs 14 residues. The CDR3 protein is CASSLGQANTEAFF. The CDR3 region has the DNA TGTGCCAGCAGCTTGGGACAGGCGAACACTGAAGCTTTCTTT.

This CDR3 is CASSLEEQYF. The CDR3 DNA is TGTGCCAGCAGTTTAGAAGAGCAGTACTTC. The V gene is TRBV28, the J gene TRBJ2-7; no reliable D call. The CDR3 is 10 amino acids. Germline assignment: CDR1 MDHEN and CDR2 SYDVKM. Between the trimmed V and J ends, which lost 2 bases and 7 bases, there was a span of 3 bases.

This clone was found once. The genes are TRBV30 and TRBJ1-5; D call uncertain. This CDR3 contains 14 residues. Germline CDR1 is GTSNPN and CDR2 is SVGIG (reference sequence). V was cut by 2 bases and J by 5 bases, with 13 bases left in between. The CDR3, as DNA: TGTGCCTGGAGTCGACTCTCCCGGGATCAGCCCCAGCATTTT. Translating it yields CAWSRLSRDQPQHF.

The J gene is TRBJ2-5, the V gene TRBV27, with D tentatively TRBD2 (5 bases). The CDR3 runs to 13 residues. The germline V gene encodes CDR1 MNHEY and CDR2 SMNVEV (reference sequence). Trimming took 6 bases from V and 4 from J, leaving 12 bases between them. The CDR3 sequence is CASRSLGRETQYF. CDR3 nucleotides: TGTGCCAGCAGGTCACTTGGGAGAGAGACCCAGTACTTC.

The V call is TRBV6-4, the J call TRBJ2-3; D gene uncertain. The V gene's germline CDR1 is MRHNA and CDR2 SNTAGT. V lost 2 bases, J lost 0 bases, and 3 bases lay in between. This CDR3 is 13 amino acids long. CDR3 nucleotide sequence: TGTGCCAGCAGTGACGGGAGCACAGATACGCAGTATTTT. This gives the protein CASSDGSTDTQYF.

V and J are TRBV6-1 and TRBJ2-7; the D is unclear. This CDR3 spans 12 amino acids. Between the trimmed V and J ends, which lost 8 bases and 4 bases, there was a span of 12 bases. From germline, CDR1 is MNHNS and CDR2 SASEGT. The CDR3, as DNA: TGTGCCAGCGGGGTGGGCAAGTACGAGCAGTACTTC. Its protein is CASGVGKYEQYF.

The chain employs TRBV6-6 and TRBJ1-6, with D unclear. V lost 5 bases and J 7 bases, leaving 12 bases between the germline ends. The CDR3 is made up of 14 amino acids. CDR1 and CDR2 (germline): MNHNY, SVGAGI (reference sequence). The CDR3 loop reads CASSASSRNSPLHF. The CDR3 DNA reads as TGTGCCAGCAGTGCCAGTTCCAGGAATTCACCCCTCCACTTT.